This entry concerns a single T cell receptor beta chain. The antigen remains unidentified. This sample was included in a study of vaccination effects on CD4 cells after COVID-19. Subsequent to a culture period of about ten days, CD4+ T cells were isolated. Each participant was given two doses of one vaccine (BNT162b2 or mRNA-1273). Profiling relied on immunoSEQ multiplex PCR, and the TCRdb table lists in-frame clones only, not all of them. The repertoire holds around 69,000 clones, with approximately 80% as singletons. J lost 5 bases, V lost 1 base, and 1 base had no gene match. The CDR3 is 14 amino acids. From germline, CDR1 is LGHDT and CDR2 YNNKEL (reference sequence).

The TCR originated in a human donor who received a COVID-19 vaccine. The chain joins TRBV3-1 (or the pseudogene TRBV3-2) to TRBJ2-1; 8 bases are a match to TRBD2. This specimen consisted of CD4+ T cells from PBMCs cultured without peptide, obtained after COVID-19 vaccination. This CDR3 is CASSQGGGNNEQFF. CDR3 nucleotides: TGTGCCAGCAGCCAAGGCGGGGGGAACAATGAGCAGTTCTTC.